This T cell receptor (beta chain) was documented in a study of type 1 and type 2 diabetes patients. Across the study: Samples came from type 1 diabetic, type 2 diabetic or nondiabetic people, recruited in China.

Standard classification criteria confirmed type 1 or type 2 diabetes in all patients. Other autoimmune diseases and infections within the past four weeks excluded donors. Concerning this clonotype: Its target is unknown.

The study, taken as a whole, reports: In CD4+ and CD8+ T cells, type 2 diabetes diversity exceeded type 1.

PCR was run on genomic DNA. The TCR beta CDR3 region was amplified using 30 forward and 13 reverse primers. TCRdb re-analysed the multiplex PCR reads in MiXCR, keeping a single row per CDR3 protein. The sample lists more than 250,000 distinct CDR3 sequences, over 45% occurring once. V was clipped by 6 bases and J by 5 bases, with 13 bases between them. The CDR3 totals 13 residues. Germline loops: CDR1 WSHSY, CDR2 SAAADI. The source material was peripheral blood mononuclear cells (PBMCs). The chain is built from TRBV10-2 and TRBJ1-2, with unresolved D. This clonotype was sampled from a man between 18 and 29 years old with type 2 diabetes. The CDR3 region has the DNA TGCGCCAGCAGAGGGAGCGCTGTTTATGGCTACACCTTC. As protein: CASRGSAVYGYTF.